The TCR beta chain described here comes from a study of siplizumab effects on memory and regulatory T cells. To note about this clone: Its antigen is as yet unknown.

General study points: Naive T cells looked more diverse than memory cells, and they looked like major contributors to the alloresponse. Relative to controls at roughly 30%, mappable alloreactive CD4+ clones exhibited a mean Treg-derived proportion of more than 60% with siplizumab. Fewer alloreactive sequences mapped to unstimulated CD4+ memory cells under siplizumab.

The V gene end was trimmed by 8 bases and the J gene end by 4 bases; junction bases not matched to a gene: 4. Germline CDR1 reads SGHTA; CDR2 reads FQGNSA. The CDR3 runs to 12 residues. Measured with immunoSEQ multiplex PCR; TCRdb has only the in-frame clones, and not every one. The sample holds 99,000 or so clones, roughly 94% seen once. The receptor comes from a human donor in good health. V and J are TRBV7-2 and TRBJ2-7; 8 bases are a match to TRBD2. Sequencing was performed on non-Treg CD4+ T cells sorted from blood. The CDR3 region is CASGTRPYEQYF. The CDR3 DNA sequence: TGTGCCAGCGGGACTAGGCCATACGAGCAGTACTTC.